One T cell receptor beta chain is described in this entry. The TCRbeta library incorporated unique molecular identifiers. TCRdb fed the PCR reads into MiXCR, producing one record per CDR3 protein. The sample consists of fewer than 400,000 distinct CDR3 sequences, about a fifth of them appearing once. Germline CDR1 reads MDHEN; CDR2 reads SYDVKM. V shed 2 bases, J shed 12 bases, and the junction held 25 bases outside the gene matches. The CDR3 loop spans 19 amino acids. This entry comes from a study of T-cell reconstitution after alpha-beta-depleted transplantation in children. The clonotype comes from a human donor who donated a stem cell graft to a child with acute myeloid leukemia. The chain uses TRBV28 and TRBJ2-1; 7 bases line up with TRBD1. Specimen: PBMCs from the stem cell graft donor, collected from the stem cell graft. The CDR3 DNA reads as TGTGCCAGCAGTTTAATCGTCCAGGCGACAGGGAACCCTAGACACGGGCAGTTCTTC. Translation: CASSLIVQATGNPRHGQFF.